This TCR beta chain was retrieved from a study of shared clonotypes between healthy human individuals. The method was immunoSEQ multiplex PCR; TCRdb's version includes in-frame clones alone and lacks a portion of them. The sample holds 2 million to 3 million clones, 93% seen once. The germline V gene has CDR1 MGHRA and CDR2 YSYEKL. Trimming shortened V by 1 base and J by 7 bases, and 17 bases separated the two germline ends. The CDR3 consists of 15 residues. V gene TRBV4-1 combines with J gene TRBJ2-7; D possibly corresponds to TRBD2 (6 bases). The sequenced material came from naive CD4+ T cells from PBMCs. Subset defined: CD45RA+ positively selected. This receptor was identified in a man aged 18 to 29 in good health. Some clones in this sample may be carry-over from other donors' samples. CDR3 in DNA: TGCGCCAGCAGCCAAGTTTGGGGCGGGATTAGTGAGCAGTACTTC. Its protein product is CASSQVWGGISEQYF.